What follows are 8 T cell receptor beta chains derived from one specimen sequenced in a study of blood T cell repertoires in COVID-19. Sequencing was performed with immunoSEQ multiplex PCR; in TCRdb, only in-frame clones are kept and a portion is missing. The sample records some 180,000 clones, nearly 90% being singletons. Sequencing was carried out using peripheral blood. The receptors were sampled from a man over 45 with COVID-19, enrolled during active disease.

This clone has a single count. The rearrangement joins TRBV5-4 to TRBJ2-2; the match to TRBD2 covers 7 bases. Looked up from germline, CDR1 is SGHNT and CDR2 is YYREEE (reference sequence). The length of the CDR3 is 15 residues. The V segment lost 1 base and the J segment 2 bases; nucleotides outside the gene matches: 2. CDR3 bases: TGTGCCAGCAGCTTGCCGGGGGGTAACACCGGGGAGCTGTTTTTT. Protein: CASSLPGGNTGELFF.

CDR3 nucleotides: TGTGCCAGCAGCTTGGAGGGTCAGGGGGCGAACTATGGCTACACCTTC. Residues: CASSLEGQGANYGYTF. The chain links TRBV5-8 to TRBJ1-2, with 8 nucleotides matching TRBD1. CDR1 and CDR2 from the germline V gene are SGHTS and YDEGEE. This CDR3 region has 16 residues. V dropped 0 bases and J dropped 2; count of bases not matched to a gene: 6.

The V gene is TRBV5-1, the J gene TRBJ2-1; the match to TRBD2 covers 7 bases. This CDR3 has 16 residues. J gave up 5 bases and V 7 bases, and 15 bases lay outside the gene matches. Germline loops: CDR1 SGHRS, CDR2 YFSETQ. CDR3 amino acids: CASFRDRSGRNNEQFF. The CDR3 bases are TGCGCCAGCTTTCGGGATCGTAGCGGGCGAAACAATGAGCAGTTCTTC.

The chain links TRBV5-4 to TRBJ2-5, with 11 positions matching TRBD2. The length of the CDR3 is 16 residues. Germline CDR1 and CDR2: SGHNT and YYREEE (reference sequence). The V and J ends lost 4 bases and 4 bases, in that order; junction bases with no gene match: 9. CDR3 in amino acids: CASSDRLAGPGETQYF. As DNA, the CDR3 is TGTGCCAGCAGCGATCGACTAGCGGGACCGGGAGAGACCCAGTACTTC.

J is TRBJ2-2 and V is TRBV18; 7 bases are shared with TRBD1. The CDR3 extends over 16 amino acids. V shed 6 bases and J 0 bases; nucleotides not matched to a gene: 7. Germline CDR1 reads KGHSH; CDR2 reads LQKENI. CDR3 nucleotides: TGTGCCAGCTCGCACAACAGGGGTACGAACACCGGGGAGCTGTTTTTT. This translates into CASSHNRGTNTGELFF.

Here the CDR3 reads CASSQVLRGPYQETQYF. The DNA for the CDR3 is TGTGCCAGCAGCCAAGTCTTGCGGGGGCCATACCAAGAGACCCAGTACTTC. This chain connects TRBV3-1 (or the pseudogene TRBV3-2) to TRBJ2-5; D possibly corresponds to TRBD2 (7 bases). This CDR3 is built from 17 residues. The germline V gene has CDR1 LGHDT and CDR2 YNNKEL (reference sequence). Trimming pared 1 base from V and 0 bases from J, leaving 15 bases between.

The chain joins TRBV19 to TRBJ2-3; D is undetermined. V was cut by 2 bases and J by 6 bases, with 12 bases left in between. Germline CDR1 reads LNHDA; CDR2 reads SQIVND (reference sequence). The CDR3 sequence is 14 residues long. This CDR3 reads CASSISVRSDTQYF. Here the CDR3 DNA reads TGTGCCAGTAGTATATCTGTTAGAAGCGATACGCAGTATTTT.

The chain uses TRBV6-5 and TRBJ2-7; D ambiguous. Germline CDR1 and CDR2: MNHEY and SVGAGI. The V end lost 6 bases, the J end lost 0 bases, and 6 bases lay between the germline ends. The CDR3 has 12 residues. In nucleotides, the CDR3 is TGTGCCAGCAGAAGCTCCTCCTACGAGCAGTACTTC. Amino acids: CASRSSSYEQYF.